The 23 T cell receptor beta chains given below trace back to one sample, sequenced in a study of blood T cell repertoires in COVID-19. The data were produced by immunoSEQ multiplex PCR, yet TCRdb's version contains in-frame clones alone and is incomplete. The sample contains 150,000 to 200,000 clones, around 87% of which appear only once. Sequences were obtained from PBMCs or T cells enriched from blood (not recorded which). Every receptor here comes from a woman in her thirties who had recovered from COVID-19.

The chain links TRBV30 to TRBJ2-7; 7 nucleotides match TRBD1. The CDR3 is made up of 16 amino acids. J was trimmed by 2 bases and V by 1 base; bases with no gene match: 11. Germline assignment: CDR1 GTSNPN and CDR2 SVGIG (reference sequence). DNA of the CDR3: TGTGCCTGGAGTGGACTACAGGGGCCCGGGGCCTACGAGCAGTACTTC. Residues: CAWSGLQGPGAYEQYF.

This clone was recorded only once. This sequence joins TRBV15 and TRBJ1-5, with unresolved D. V was cut by 4 bases and J by 4 bases, with 5 bases left in between. CDR1 is LNHNV, CDR2 YYDKDF, per germline (reference sequence). The CDR3 totals 12 residues. The CDR3, as DNA: TGTGCCACCAGCAACGGGAATCAGCCCCAGCATTTT. Protein product: CATSNGNQPQHF.

As concerns this clone: Given the absence of the conserved phenylalanine or tryptophan at the CDR3 end, a read error is likely. The DNA is omitted, as the CDR3 cannot be located on it reliably, and the CDR3 follows TCRdb's listing. The chain is built from TRBV30 and TRBJ1-2; the DNA was not compared with TRBD1, the D call given in the table. The CDR3 spans 9 amino acids, including both terminal residues. The germline V gene has CDR1 GTSNPN and CDR2 SVGIG (reference sequence). CDR3 loop: CAWRTPATL.

This clone was recorded a few times. J is TRBJ1-1 and V is TRBV6-5; D not resolved. The germline V gene encodes CDR1 MNHEY and CDR2 SVGAGI. The germline V and J ends were trimmed by 7 bases and 6 bases, with 18 bases remaining between them. CDR3 length: 14 amino acids. The CDR3 DNA sequence: TGTGCCAGCATCTGGAGGCGGATTGACGCTGAAGCTTTCTTT. It translates to CASIWRRIDAEAFF.

This chain joins TRBV5-1 and TRBJ1-2, with D possibly matching TRBD1 (6 bases). The CDR3 extends over 16 amino acids. V lost 0 bases to trimming and J lost 0 bases, with 12 bases between them. Germline CDR1 and CDR2: SGHRS and YFSETQ. Here the CDR3 reads CASSLGGRGTNYGYTF. As DNA, the CDR3 is TGCGCCAGCAGCTTGGGCGGCAGGGGAACTAACTATGGCTACACCTTC.

This clone has just one count. The V and J genes are TRBV7-2 and TRBJ2-3; 7 nucleotides agree with TRBD2. Trimming cost V 2 bases and J 0 bases; bases outside gene matches: 2. From germline, CDR1 is SGHTA and CDR2 FQGNSA. This CDR3 has 15 residues. The CDR3 nucleotides read TGTGCCAGCAGCTTATGGCGGGGGAGCACAGATACGCAGTATTTT. It yields the protein CASSLWRGSTDTQYF.

This clone was seen only a few times. The J gene is TRBJ2-1, the V gene TRBV6-2 or TRBV6-3; D is perhaps TRBD2 (5 bases). In germline, CDR1 is MNHEY, CDR2 SVGEGT. The CDR3 has 13 amino acids. Deletions cut 2 bases from V and 3 bases from J, with 5 bases between. CDR3 sequence: CASSYRDYNEQFF. The CDR3 DNA sequence: TGTGCCAGCAGTTACCGGGACTACAATGAGCAGTTCTTC.

This clone was counted a single time. The chain recombines TRBV7-2 with TRBJ1-2, with D uncertain. This CDR3 comprises 12 residues. Germline loops: CDR1 SGHTA, CDR2 FQGNSA. V lost 3 bases, J lost 1 base, and 3 bases lay in between. CDR3 bases: TGTGCCAGCAGCTTCGGTAACTATGGCTACACCTTC. Its translation is CASSFGNYGYTF.

The V call is TRBV4-2, the J call TRBJ2-2, with a tentative D call TRBD2 (7 bases). This CDR3 is built from 16 residues. Looked up from germline, CDR1 is LGHNA and CDR2 is YNFKEQ. Trimming took 3 bases from V and 7 from J, leaving 18 bases between them. CDR3 in amino acids: CASSQQGNRGVGELFF. The CDR3 coding sequence is TGTGCCAGCAGCCAGCAGGGGAACCGGGGGGTCGGGGAGCTGTTTTTT.

CDR3 in amino acids: CASSFTYNTGELFF. Written as DNA, the CDR3 is TGTGCCAGCAGTTTCACTTATAACACCGGGGAGCTGTTTTTT. The chain is built from TRBV6-5 and TRBJ2-2; D is undetermined. The CDR3 has 14 residues. The germline V and J ends were trimmed by 4 bases and 2 bases, with 8 bases remaining between them. Germline V gives CDR1 MNHEY, CDR2 SVGAGI.

V gene TRBV9 combines with J gene TRBJ2-1, with 11 positions matching TRBD2. This CDR3 is 16 amino acids long. CDR1 is SGDLS, CDR2 YYNGEE, per germline. With 3 bases clipped from V and 4 bases from J, the junction kept 6 bases outside the gene matches. The CDR3 bases are TGTGCCAGCAGCGACCCGGGACTAGCGGTTTACAATGAGCAGTTCTTC. Translating gives CASSDPGLAVYNEQFF.

The chain couples TRBV6-5 to TRBJ1-1; unclear D gene. The CDR3 sequence is 14 residues long. V was cut by 7 bases and J by 3 bases, with 15 bases left in between. CDR1 and CDR2 (germline): MNHEY, SVGAGI. For the CDR3, the DNA is TGTGCCAGCACCCCGTATCCTTCGGACACTGAAGCTTTCTTT. It yields the protein CASTPYPSDTEAFF.

This clone has only a few counts. This chain links TRBV7-9 with TRBJ1-1; 7 nucleotides align to TRBD1. Germline CDR1 SEHNR, CDR2 FQNEAQ (reference sequence). J was trimmed by 4 bases and V by 6 bases; bases with no gene match: 5. CDR3 length equals 13 residues. The CDR3 is CASSMTGTTEAFF. CDR3 bases: TGTGCCAGCAGTATGACAGGGACCACTGAAGCTTTCTTT. Together with reference TRBV7-9 and TRBJ1-1, the CDR3 gives the full variable domain: DTGVSQNPRHKITKRGQNVTFRCDPISEHNRLYWYRQTLGQGPEFLTYFQNEAQLEKSRLLSDRFSAERPKGSFSTLEIQRTEQGDSAMYLCASSMTGTTEAFFGQGTRLTVV.

The genes are TRBV6-5 and TRBJ2-7; TRBD2 might be the D (5 bases). The V gene's germline CDR1 is MNHEY and CDR2 SVGAGI. V lost 7 bases to trimming and J lost 4 bases, with 14 bases between them. The CDR3 length is 13 residues. The CDR3: CASTTNGDYEQYF. The DNA of the CDR3 is TGTGCCAGCACCACGAACGGGGATTACGAGCAGTACTTC.

The chain has TRBV24-1 and TRBJ2-2, with D possibly matching TRBD2 (6 bases). The CDR3 runs to 14 residues. V lost 4 bases, J lost 5 bases, and 10 bases lay in between. CDR1 is KGHDR, CDR2 SFDVKD, per germline. CDR3 DNA: TGTGCCACCAGTGAGTCAGGGAGGACCGGGGAGCTGTTTTTT. This sequence encodes CATSESGRTGELFF.

V and J are TRBV4-1 and TRBJ2-1, with 10 bases fitting TRBD2. V was pared by 1 base and J by 7 bases, with 4 bases of the junction left unmatched. CDR1 and CDR2 from the germline V gene are MGHRA and YSYEKL. This CDR3 spans 15 amino acids. The chain's CDR3 is CASSQGLAGANEQFF. In DNA, the CDR3 is TGCGCCAGCAGCCAAGGGCTAGCGGGAGCAAATGAGCAGTTCTTC.

V usage is TRBV6-5 and J usage is TRBJ2-7; 9 bases fit TRBD2. V gave up 7 bases and J gave up 1 base; unmatched junction bases: 5. Germline V gene sequence: CDR1 MNHEY, CDR2 SVGAGI. This CDR3 comprises 14 residues. The CDR3 region is CASTSSGDSYEQYF. The DNA of the CDR3 is TGTGCCAGCACGTCTAGCGGGGATTCCTACGAGCAGTACTTC.

The table lists this clone with a count of one. The chain has TRBV29-1 and TRBJ2-7, with 10 bases identical to TRBD1. J lost 5 bases, V lost 3 bases, and 7 bases had no gene match. CDR3 size: 14 residues. Per the germline V gene, CDR1 is SQVTM and CDR2 is ANQGSEA. In nucleotides, the CDR3 is TGCAGCGTTGACACCGGGACAGGGGTTAACGAGCAGTACTTC. It yields the protein CSVDTGTGVNEQYF.

This clone was seen only once. The CDR3 loop reads CASSREENSPLHF. The CDR3, as DNA: TGTGCCAGCAGCCGGGAGGAGAATTCACCCCTCCACTTT. This chain links TRBV7-9 with TRBJ1-6; the D is unclear. This CDR3 region has 13 residues. CDR1 and CDR2 from the germline V gene are SEHNR and FQNEAQ (reference sequence). Trimming took 5 bases from V and 7 from J, leaving 9 bases between them.

This chain joins TRBV7-2 and TRBJ2-7; 9 nucleotides line up with TRBD1. J gave up 7 bases and V 3 bases, and 10 bases lay outside the gene matches. The CDR3 is 15 amino acids. CDR1 and CDR2 (germline): SGHTA, FQGNSA. The CDR3 sequence is CASSFFNRGRGEQYF. The CDR3, as DNA: TGTGCCAGCAGCTTTTTCAACAGGGGGCGCGGTGAGCAGTACTTC.

The J gene is TRBJ2-5, the V gene TRBV5-4, with 9 bases that match TRBD1. After removal of 4 bases from V and 4 bases from J, the junction contained 8 bases not matched to a gene. The V gene's germline CDR1 is SGHNT and CDR2 YYREEE (reference sequence). The CDR3 has 15 amino acids. The CDR3 DNA is TGTGCCAGCAGCGGTCCGGGACAGGGCGGAGAGACCCAGTACTTC. As protein: CASSGPGQGGETQYF. Full variable domain (remainder filled in from reference TRBV5-4 and TRBJ2-5): ETGVTQSPTHLIKTRGQQVTLRCSSQSGHNTVSWYQQALGQGPQFIFQYYREEENGRGNFPPRFSGLQFPNYSSELNVNALELDDSALYLCASSGPGQGGETQYFGPGTRLLVL.

The chain carries TRBV25-1 and TRBJ2-2, with 11 bases identical to TRBD2. The CDR3 contains 14 residues. Germline V lookup: CDR1 MGHDK, CDR2 SYGVNS. V lost 6 bases to trimming and J lost 7 bases; unmatched junction nucleotides: 4. CDR3 region: CASRLAGGHGELFF. The CDR3 DNA follows: TGTGCCAGCAGGCTAGCGGGGGGTCACGGGGAGCTGTTTTTT.

The rearrangement joins TRBV15 to TRBJ2-5; D is possibly TRBD2 (5 bases). The CDR3 spans 12 residues. Trimming left V 0 bases short and J 12 bases short, with 11 bases between. Germline CDR1 LNHNV, CDR2 YYDKDF (reference sequence). The CDR3, as DNA: TGTGCCACCAGCAGAGATGGGAGTGTCAAGTACTTC. It translates to CATSRDGSVKYF.